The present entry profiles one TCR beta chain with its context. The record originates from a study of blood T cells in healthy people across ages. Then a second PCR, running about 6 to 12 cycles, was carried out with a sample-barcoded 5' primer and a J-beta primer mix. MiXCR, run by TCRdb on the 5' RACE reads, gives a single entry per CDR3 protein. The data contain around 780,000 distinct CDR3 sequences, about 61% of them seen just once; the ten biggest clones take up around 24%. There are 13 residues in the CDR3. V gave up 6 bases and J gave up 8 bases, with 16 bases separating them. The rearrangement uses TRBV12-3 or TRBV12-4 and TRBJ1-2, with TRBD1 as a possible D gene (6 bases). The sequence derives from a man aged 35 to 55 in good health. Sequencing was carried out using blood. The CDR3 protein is CASRTSDRFGYTF. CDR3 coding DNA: TGTGCCAGCAGGACCTCGGACAGATTCGGCTACACCTTC.